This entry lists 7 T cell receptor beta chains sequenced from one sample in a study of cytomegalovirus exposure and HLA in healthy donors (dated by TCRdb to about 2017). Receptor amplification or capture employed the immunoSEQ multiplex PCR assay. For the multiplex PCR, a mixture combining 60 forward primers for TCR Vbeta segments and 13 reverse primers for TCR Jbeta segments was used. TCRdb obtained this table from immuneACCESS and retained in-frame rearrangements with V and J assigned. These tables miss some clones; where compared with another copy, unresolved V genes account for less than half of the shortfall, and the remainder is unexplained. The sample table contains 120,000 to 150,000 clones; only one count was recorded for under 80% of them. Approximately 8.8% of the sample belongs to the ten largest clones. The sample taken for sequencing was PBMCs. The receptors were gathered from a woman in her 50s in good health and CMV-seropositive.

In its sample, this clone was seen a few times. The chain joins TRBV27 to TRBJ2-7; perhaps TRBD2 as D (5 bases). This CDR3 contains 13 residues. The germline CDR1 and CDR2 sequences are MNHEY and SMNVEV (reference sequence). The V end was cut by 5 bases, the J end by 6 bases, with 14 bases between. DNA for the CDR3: TGTGCCAGCAGTCCGCAGGAGGCCTCCGAGCAGTACTTC. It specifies CASSPQEASEQYF.

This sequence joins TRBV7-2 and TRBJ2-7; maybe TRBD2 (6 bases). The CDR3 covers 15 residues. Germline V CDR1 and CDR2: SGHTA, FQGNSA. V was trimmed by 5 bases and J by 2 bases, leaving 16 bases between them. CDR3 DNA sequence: TGTGCCAGCAGCCCGTATCCGGAGGGACCCTACGAGCAGTACTTC. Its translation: CASSPYPEGPYEQYF.

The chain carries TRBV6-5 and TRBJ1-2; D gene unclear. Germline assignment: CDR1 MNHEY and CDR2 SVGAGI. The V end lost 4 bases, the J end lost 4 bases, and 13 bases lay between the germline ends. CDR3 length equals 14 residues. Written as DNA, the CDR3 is TGTGCCAGCAGTTCCGGCAGAGGAGCCTATGGCTACACCTTC. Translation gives CASSSGRGAYGYTF.

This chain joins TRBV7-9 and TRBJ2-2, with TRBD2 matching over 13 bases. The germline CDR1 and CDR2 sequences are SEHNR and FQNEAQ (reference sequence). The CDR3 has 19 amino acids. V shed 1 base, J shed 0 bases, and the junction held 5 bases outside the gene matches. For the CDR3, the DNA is TGTGCCAGCAGCTTAGGTGGGGGACTAGCGGGATCGAACACCGGGGAGCTGTTTTTT. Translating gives CASSLGGGLAGSNTGELFF.

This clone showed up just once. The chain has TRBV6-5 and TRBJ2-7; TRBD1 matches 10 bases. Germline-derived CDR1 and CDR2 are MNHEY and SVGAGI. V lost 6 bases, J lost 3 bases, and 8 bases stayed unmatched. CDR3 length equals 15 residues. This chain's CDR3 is CASRTTGTGVYEQYF. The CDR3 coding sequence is TGTGCCAGCAGAACAACCGGGACAGGGGTCTACGAGCAGTACTTC.

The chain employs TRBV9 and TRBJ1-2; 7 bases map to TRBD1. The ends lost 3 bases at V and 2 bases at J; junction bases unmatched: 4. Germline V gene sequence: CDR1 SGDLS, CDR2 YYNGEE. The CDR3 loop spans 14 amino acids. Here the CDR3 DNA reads TGTGCCAGCAGCGCCCCGACAGGGAACTATGGCTACACCTTC. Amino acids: CASSAPTGNYGYTF.

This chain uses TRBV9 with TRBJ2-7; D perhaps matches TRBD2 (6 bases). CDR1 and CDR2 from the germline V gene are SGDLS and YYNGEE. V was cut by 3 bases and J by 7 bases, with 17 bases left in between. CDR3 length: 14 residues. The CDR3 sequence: CASSDRPEAGEQYF. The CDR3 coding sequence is TGTGCCAGCAGCGATCGTCCTGAGGCGGGGGAGCAGTACTTC.